This entry lists 9 T cell receptor beta chains sequenced from one sample in a study of molecular identifiers for immune sequencing clone quantification. TCRdb processed the PCR reads anew with MiXCR; each CDR3 protein has one entry. The data show about 300,000 distinct CDR3 sequences, about a fifth seen once. Sequencing was done on a sample of naive CD8+ T cells from blood, with Jurkat cell RNA spiked in. The subset denotes: FACS-sorted CD8+CD4-CCR7+CD45RA+ naive T cells. Receptors were obtained from a human donor in good health. Some libraries in this study had Jurkat cell RNA spiked in.

This clonotype has a count of ten or more. The rearrangement joins TRBV10-2 to TRBJ1-5; possibly TRBD1 for D (5 bases). Per germline, CDR1 WSHSY and CDR2 SAAADI. There are 15 residues in the CDR3. V was pared by 3 bases and J by 7 bases, with 16 bases between. CDR3 coding DNA: TGCGCCAGCAGTGAAGGTGGGGGAGCATGGCAGCCCCAGCATTTT. Amino acids: CASSEGGGAWQPQHF.

In regard to this clonotype: An end of the junction differs from the germline gene, which may be a read error. This chain uses TRBV5-3 with TRBJ2-5, with 9 bases identical to TRBD2. TRBV5-3 is treated as an ORF (open reading frame) with a function not yet certain. The CDR3 runs to 15 residues. CDR3 loop: CASSLALAGTQAQYF. The CDR3, as DNA: TGTGCCAGCAGCTTGGCACTAGCGGGTACACAGGCCCAGTACTTC.

This clonotype was observed many times. V usage is TRBV20-1 and J usage is TRBJ2-7, with 10 bases identical to TRBD1. With 5 bases clipped from V and 3 bases from J, the junction kept 7 bases outside the gene matches. The germline CDR1 and CDR2 sequences are DFQATT and SNEGSKA (reference sequence). The CDR3 is made up of 14 amino acids. CDR3 protein: CSAGPGTGVYEQYF. Here the CDR3 DNA reads TGCAGTGCTGGACCCGGGACAGGGGTCTACGAGCAGTACTTC.

This clonotype was counted ten times or more. This CDR3 is CASRALAGPDTQYF. The CDR3 DNA reads as TGTGCCAGCAGGGCGTTAGCGGGGCCGGATACGCAGTATTTT. The chain has TRBV27 and TRBJ2-3; 8 bases are shared with TRBD2. CDR1 and CDR2 from the germline V gene are MNHEY and SMNVEV (reference sequence). V was clipped by 6 bases and J by 6 bases; unmatched bases: 8. This CDR3 contains 14 residues.

The table lists this clonotype with many counts. The chain uses TRBV7-2 and TRBJ2-3; possible D gene TRBD2, 5 bases. Germline V gene sequence: CDR1 SGHTA, CDR2 FQGNSA. Between the trimmed V and J ends, which lost 0 bases and 2 bases, there was a span of 12 bases. CDR3 length equals 16 residues. The CDR3 DNA reads as TGTGCCAGCAGCTTAGCGGGGTGGGAGTACACAGATACGCAGTATTTT. Its translation is CASSLAGWEYTDTQYF.

This clonotype was counted many times. In DNA, the CDR3 is TGTGCCAGCAGCCAAGAAATAGCGGGGGACGAGCAGTACTTC. Protein product: CASSQEIAGDEQYF. This chain links TRBV4-2 with TRBJ2-7; 9 bases are shared with TRBD2. V was clipped by 0 bases and J by 5 bases; unmatched bases: 2. Germline V CDR1 and CDR2: LGHNA, YNFKEQ. The CDR3 is 14 amino acids.

This chain joins TRBV6-6 and TRBJ2-1; no clear D gene. The germline V gene encodes CDR1 MNHNY and CDR2 SVGAGI (reference sequence). Trimming removed 6 bases at V and 6 bases at J, with 12 bases between. The CDR3 runs to 13 residues. CDR3 nucleotide sequence: TGTGCCAGCAGGCATCCCCCGGGCAATGAGCAGTTCTTC. Translating it yields CASRHPPGNEQFF.

The chain recombines TRBV4-1 with TRBJ2-3, with TRBD2 identical over 10 bases. CDR3 length equals 18 residues. Unmatched junction bases numbered 12, after V lost 5 bases and J lost 1 base. The germline V gene has CDR1 MGHRA and CDR2 YSYEKL. This CDR3 is CASSAPAGGFTGTDTQYF. Here the CDR3 DNA reads TGCGCCAGCAGCGCGCCAGCGGGAGGGTTTACTGGCACAGATACGCAGTATTTT.

This clonotype was recorded at least ten times. Compared with germline, one end of the junction differs, possibly owing to a read error. This chain joins TRBV7-7 and TRBJ2-1; 7 nucleotides match TRBD1. The CDR3 has 12 residues. Germline V lookup: CDR1 SSHAT, CDR2 FNYEAQ (reference sequence). The CDR3 spells CASSPGGNEQFF. CDR3 DNA: TGTGCTAGCAGCCCAGGGGGCAATGAGCAGTTCTTC. The full variable domain, completed using reference TRBV7-7 and TRBJ2-1, is GAGVSQSPRYKVTKRGQDVTLRCDPISSHATLYWYQQALGQGPEFLTYFNYEAQPDKSGLPSDRFSAERPEGSISTLTIQRTEQRDSAMYRCASSPGGNEQFFGPGTRLTVL.